This T cell receptor (beta chain) is drawn from a study of Graves' ophthalmopathy and Graves' hyperthyroidism. The germline CDR1 and CDR2 sequences are MNHNS and SASEGT. This CDR3 comprises 18 residues. With 4 bases clipped from V and 6 bases from J, the junction kept 21 bases outside the gene matches. TCR beta CDR3 amplification used RNA transcripts. After a first-round RT-PCR with HTBI primers, a second-round multiplex PCR was run. TCRdb fed the multiplex PCR reads into MiXCR, producing one record per CDR3 protein. The sample has a few hundred thousand distinct CDR3 sequences, 15% to 20% seen once; the top ten hold 2.4%. This clonotype has a count of ten or more.

Sequencing was carried out using peripheral blood. The rearrangement uses TRBV6-1 and TRBJ2-7, with 7 bases fitting TRBD2. The TCR comes from an adult woman with stable Graves' hyperthyroidism. The CDR3 region is CASSAGRDYDASWVEQYF. The CDR3 DNA is TGTGCCAGCAGTGCGGGGAGGGACTACGACGCTAGCTGGGTCGAGCAGTACTTC.